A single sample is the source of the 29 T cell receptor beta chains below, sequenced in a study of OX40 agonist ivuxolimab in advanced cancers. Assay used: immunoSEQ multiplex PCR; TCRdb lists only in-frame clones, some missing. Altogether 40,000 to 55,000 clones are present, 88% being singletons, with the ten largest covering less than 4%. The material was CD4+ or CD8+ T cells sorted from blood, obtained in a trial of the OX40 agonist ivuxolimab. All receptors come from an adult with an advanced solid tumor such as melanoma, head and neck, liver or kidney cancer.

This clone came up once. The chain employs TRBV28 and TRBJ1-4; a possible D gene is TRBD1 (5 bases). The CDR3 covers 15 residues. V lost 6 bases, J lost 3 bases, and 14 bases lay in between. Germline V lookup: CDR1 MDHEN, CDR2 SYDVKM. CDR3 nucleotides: TGTGCCAGCAGCCCCGAGGACATGTCTAATGAAAAACTGTTTTTT. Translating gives CASSPEDMSNEKLFF.

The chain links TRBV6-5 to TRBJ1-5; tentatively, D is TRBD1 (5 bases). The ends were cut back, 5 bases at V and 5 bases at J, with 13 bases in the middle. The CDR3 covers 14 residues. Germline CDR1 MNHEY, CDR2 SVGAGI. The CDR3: CASSTNTGDQPQHF. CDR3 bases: TGTGCCAGCAGTACCAACACAGGAGATCAGCCCCAGCATTTT.

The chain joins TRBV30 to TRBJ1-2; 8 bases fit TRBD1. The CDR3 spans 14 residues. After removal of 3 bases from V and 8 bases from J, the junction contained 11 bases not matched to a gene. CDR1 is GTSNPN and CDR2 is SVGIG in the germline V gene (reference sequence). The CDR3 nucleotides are TGTGCCTGGAGGAGCAGGGGGCGGGGATACGGCTACACCTTC. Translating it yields CAWRSRGRGYGYTF.

The CDR3 sequence is CASAEDRRQNYGYTF. The CDR3 DNA sequence: TGTGCCAGCGCGGAGGACAGGAGACAAAACTATGGCTACACCTTC. The chain joins TRBV27 to TRBJ1-2; 7 nucleotides line up with TRBD1. Germline-derived CDR1 and CDR2 are MNHEY and SMNVEV (reference sequence). The CDR3 consists of 15 residues. The V segment lost 8 bases and the J segment 2 bases; nucleotides outside the gene matches: 11.

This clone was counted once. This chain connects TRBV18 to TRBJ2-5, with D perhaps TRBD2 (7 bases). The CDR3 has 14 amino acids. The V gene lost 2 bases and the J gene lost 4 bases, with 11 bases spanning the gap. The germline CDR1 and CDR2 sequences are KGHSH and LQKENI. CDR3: CASSPGGGGETQYF. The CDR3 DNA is TGTGCCAGCTCACCAGGAGGGGGGGGAGAGACCCAGTACTTC.

The CDR3 nucleotides read TGTGCCAGCAGTGAACGGGAATCACGGGTGGAGACCCAGTACTTC. Protein product: CASSERESRVETQYF. The chain combines TRBV6-1 with TRBJ2-5; possible D gene TRBD2, 5 bases. The CDR3 covers 15 residues. V dropped 2 bases and J dropped 5 bases, with 15 bases sitting between them. Germline V gives CDR1 MNHNS, CDR2 SASEGT.

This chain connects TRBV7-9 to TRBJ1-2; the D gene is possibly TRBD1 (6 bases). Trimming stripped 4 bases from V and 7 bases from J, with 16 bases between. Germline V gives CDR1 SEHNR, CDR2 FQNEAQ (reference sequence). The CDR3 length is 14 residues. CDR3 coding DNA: TGTGCCAGCAGCTCGACAGGTGTTTCGCGTGGCTACACCTTC. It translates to CASSSTGVSRGYTF.

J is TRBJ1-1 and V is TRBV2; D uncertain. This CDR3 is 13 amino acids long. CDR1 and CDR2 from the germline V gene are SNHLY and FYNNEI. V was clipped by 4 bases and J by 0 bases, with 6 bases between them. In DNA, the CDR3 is TGTGCCAGCAGTGTCACCATGAACACTGAAGCTTTCTTT. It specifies CASSVTMNTEAFF.

The CDR3 DNA is TGTGCCAGCAGTTACTCGCCAGACGAAAAGACCCAGTACTTC. Protein: CASSYSPDEKTQYF. The chain recombines TRBV6-5 with TRBJ2-5; no clear D gene. With 0 bases removed from V and 6 bases from J, the gap between germline ends came to 11 bases. The CDR3 has 14 residues. Germline assignment: CDR1 MNHEY and CDR2 SVGAGI.

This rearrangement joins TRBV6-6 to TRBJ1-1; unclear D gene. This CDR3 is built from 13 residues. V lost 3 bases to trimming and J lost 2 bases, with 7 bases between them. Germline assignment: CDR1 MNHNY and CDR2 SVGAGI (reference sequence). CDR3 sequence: CASSYAANTEAFF. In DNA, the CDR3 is TGTGCCAGCAGTTATGCAGCCAACACTGAAGCTTTCTTT.

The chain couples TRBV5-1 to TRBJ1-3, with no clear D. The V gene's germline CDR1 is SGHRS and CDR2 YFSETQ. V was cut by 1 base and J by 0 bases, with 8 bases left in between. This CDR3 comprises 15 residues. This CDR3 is CASSLFSASGNTIYF. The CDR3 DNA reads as TGCGCCAGCAGCTTGTTCAGCGCCTCTGGAAACACCATATATTTT. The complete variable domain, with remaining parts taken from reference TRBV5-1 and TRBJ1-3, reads KAGVTQTPRYLIKTRGQQVTLSCSPISGHRSVSWYQQTPGQGLQFLFEYFSETQRNKGNFPGRFSGRQFSNSRSEMNVSTLELGDSALYLCASSLFSASGNTIYFGEGSWLTVV.

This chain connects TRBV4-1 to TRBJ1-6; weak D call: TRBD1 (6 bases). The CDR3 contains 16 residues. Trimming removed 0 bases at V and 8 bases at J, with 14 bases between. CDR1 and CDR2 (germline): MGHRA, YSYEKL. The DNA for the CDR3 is TGCGCCAGCAGCCAAGAGGGGGCGGGAATAGATTCACCCCTCCACTTT. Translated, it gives CASSQEGAGIDSPLHF.

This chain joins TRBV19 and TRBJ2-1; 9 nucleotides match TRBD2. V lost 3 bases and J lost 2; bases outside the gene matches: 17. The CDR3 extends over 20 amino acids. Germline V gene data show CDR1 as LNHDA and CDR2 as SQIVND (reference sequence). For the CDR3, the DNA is TGTGCCAGTAGTATTGGAATGCTAGCGGGGACCCTTAGCGCCTACAATGAGCAGTTCTTC. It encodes CASSIGMLAGTLSAYNEQFF.

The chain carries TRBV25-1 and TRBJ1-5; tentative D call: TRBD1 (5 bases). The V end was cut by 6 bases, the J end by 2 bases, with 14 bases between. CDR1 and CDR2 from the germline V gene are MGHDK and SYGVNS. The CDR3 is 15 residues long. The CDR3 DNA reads TGTGCCAGCAGGGCCACAGGTTTTGGCAATCAGCCCCAGCATTTT. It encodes CASRATGFGNQPQHF.

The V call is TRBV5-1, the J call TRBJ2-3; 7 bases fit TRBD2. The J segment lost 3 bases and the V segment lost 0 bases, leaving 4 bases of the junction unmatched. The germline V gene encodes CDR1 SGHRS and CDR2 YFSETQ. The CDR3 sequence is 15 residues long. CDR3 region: CASSLAVLATDTQYF. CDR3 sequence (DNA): TGCGCCAGCAGCTTGGCCGTACTAGCGACAGATACGCAGTATTTT.

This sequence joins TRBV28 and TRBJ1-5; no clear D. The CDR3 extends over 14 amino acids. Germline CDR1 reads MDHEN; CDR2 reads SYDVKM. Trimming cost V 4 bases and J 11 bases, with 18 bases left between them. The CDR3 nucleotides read TGTGCCAGCAGTTCTACAGCTCTCCCATCGTCCCAGCATTTT. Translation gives CASSSTALPSSQHF. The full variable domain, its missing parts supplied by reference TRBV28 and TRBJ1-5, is DVKVTQSSRYLVKRTGEKVFLECVQDMDHENMFWYRQDPGLGLRLIYFSYDVKMKEKGDIPEGYSVSREKKERFSLILESASTNQTSMYLCASSSTALPSSQHFGDGTRLSIL.

CDR3 bases: TGTGCCAGCAGCTTAATGGCCGGGACAGGGGCGAGAGATACGCAGTATTTT. Amino acids: CASSLMAGTGARDTQYF. The chain recombines TRBV11-1 with TRBJ2-3, with TRBD1 matching over 10 bases. CDR1 and CDR2 (germline): SGHAT, FQDESV (reference sequence). The CDR3 is 17 residues long. Trimming cost V 2 bases and J 5 bases; bases outside gene matches: 10.

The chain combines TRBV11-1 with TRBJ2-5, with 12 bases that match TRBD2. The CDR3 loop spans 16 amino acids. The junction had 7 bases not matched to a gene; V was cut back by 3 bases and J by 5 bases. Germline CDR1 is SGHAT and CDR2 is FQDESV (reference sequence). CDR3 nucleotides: TGTGCCAGCAGCTTCCTAGCGGGAGGGCCGGGGGAGACCCAGTACTTC. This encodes CASSFLAGGPGETQYF.

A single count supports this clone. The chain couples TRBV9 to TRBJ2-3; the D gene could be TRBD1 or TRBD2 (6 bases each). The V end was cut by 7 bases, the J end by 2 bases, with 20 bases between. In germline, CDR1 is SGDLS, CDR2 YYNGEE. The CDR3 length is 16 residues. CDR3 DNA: TGTGCCAGCGGGGGGCGGGCCCAGGCACCCACAGATACGCAGTATTTT. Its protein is CASGGRAQAPTDTQYF.

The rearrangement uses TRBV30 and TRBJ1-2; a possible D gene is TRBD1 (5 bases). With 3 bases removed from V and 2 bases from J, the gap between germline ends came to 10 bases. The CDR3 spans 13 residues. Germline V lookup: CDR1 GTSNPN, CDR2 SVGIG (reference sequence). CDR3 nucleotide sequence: TGTGCCTGGAGGGGACCAGTAAACTATGGCTACACCTTC. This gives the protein CAWRGPVNYGYTF.

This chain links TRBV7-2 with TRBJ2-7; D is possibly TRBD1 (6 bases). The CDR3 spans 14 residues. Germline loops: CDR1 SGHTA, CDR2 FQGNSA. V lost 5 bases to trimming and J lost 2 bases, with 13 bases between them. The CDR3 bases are TGTGCCAGCAGCCTGTTGCAGGGGCCCTACGAGCAGTACTTC. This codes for CASSLLQGPYEQYF. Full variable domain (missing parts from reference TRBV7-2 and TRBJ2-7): GAGVSQSPSNKVTEKGKDVELRCDPISGHTALYWYRQSLGQGLEFLIYFQGNSAPDKSGLPSDRFSAERTGGSVSTLTIQRTQQEDSAVYLCASSLLQGPYEQYFGPGTRLTVT.

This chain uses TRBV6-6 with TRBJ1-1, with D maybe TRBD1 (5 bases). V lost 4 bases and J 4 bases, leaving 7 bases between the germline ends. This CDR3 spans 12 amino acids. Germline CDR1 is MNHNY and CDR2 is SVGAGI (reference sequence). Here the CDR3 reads CASSFQGTEAFF. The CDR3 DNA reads TGTGCCAGCAGTTTTCAGGGCACTGAAGCTTTCTTT.

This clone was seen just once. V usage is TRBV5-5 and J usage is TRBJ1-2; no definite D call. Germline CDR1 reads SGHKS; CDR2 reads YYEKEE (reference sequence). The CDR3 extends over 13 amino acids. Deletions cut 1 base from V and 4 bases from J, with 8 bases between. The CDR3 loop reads CASSLRPLYGYTF. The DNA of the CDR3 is TGTGCCAGCAGCTTGAGGCCGCTCTATGGCTACACCTTC.

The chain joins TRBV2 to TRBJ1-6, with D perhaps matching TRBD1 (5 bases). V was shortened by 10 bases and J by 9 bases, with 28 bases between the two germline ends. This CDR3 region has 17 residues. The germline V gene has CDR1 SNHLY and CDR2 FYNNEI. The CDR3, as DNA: TGTGCCATCCCAAGGGGTGGTGGCTCCAGAGGAGGTTCACCCCTCCACTTT. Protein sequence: CAIPRGGGSRGGSPLHF. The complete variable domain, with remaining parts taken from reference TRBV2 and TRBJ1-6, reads EPEVTQTPSHQVTQMGQEVILRCVPISNHLYFYWYRQILGQKVEFLVSFYNNEISEKSEIFDDQFSVERPDGSNFTLKIRSTKLEDSAMYFCAIPRGGGSRGGSPLHFGNGTRLTVT.

The CDR3 DNA follows: TGTGCCAGCAGCGTCGGACAGAACACTGAAGCTTTCTTT. It specifies CASSVGQNTEAFF. The rearrangement joins TRBV5-4 to TRBJ1-1; possibly TRBD1 for D (5 bases). The CDR3 length is 13 residues. Trimming took 4 bases from V and 1 from J, leaving 8 bases between them. The V gene's germline CDR1 is SGHNT and CDR2 YYREEE (reference sequence).

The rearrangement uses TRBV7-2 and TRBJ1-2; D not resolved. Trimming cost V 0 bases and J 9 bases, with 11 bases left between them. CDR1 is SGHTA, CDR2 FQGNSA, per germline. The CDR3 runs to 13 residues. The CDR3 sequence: CASSLATLGRYTF. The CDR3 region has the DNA TGTGCCAGCAGCTTAGCCACCCTTGGTCGCTACACCTTC.

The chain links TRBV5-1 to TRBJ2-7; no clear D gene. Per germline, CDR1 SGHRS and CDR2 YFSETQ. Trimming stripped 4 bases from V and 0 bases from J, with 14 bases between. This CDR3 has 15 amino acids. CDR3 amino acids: CASSPSDGSSYEQYF. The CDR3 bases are TGCGCCAGCAGCCCCTCGGACGGAAGCTCCTACGAGCAGTACTTC.

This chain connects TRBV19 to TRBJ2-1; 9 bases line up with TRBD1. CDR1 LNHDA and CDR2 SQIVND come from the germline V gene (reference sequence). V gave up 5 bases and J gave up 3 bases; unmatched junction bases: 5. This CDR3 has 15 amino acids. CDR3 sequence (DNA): TGTGCCAGTAGTTCCCCGGACAGGGGCTACAATGAGCAGTTCTTC. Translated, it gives CASSSPDRGYNEQFF.

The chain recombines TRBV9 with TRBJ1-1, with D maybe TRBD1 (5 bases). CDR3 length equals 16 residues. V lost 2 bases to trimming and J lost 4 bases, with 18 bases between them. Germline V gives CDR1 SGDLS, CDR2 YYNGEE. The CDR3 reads CASSVSSGGYGTEAFF. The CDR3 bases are TGTGCCAGCAGCGTTTCCTCTGGGGGTTATGGCACTGAAGCTTTCTTT.